The 24 T cell receptor beta chains in this list originate from one sample, sequenced in a study of monozygotic twins with inflammatory bowel disease. TCRdb reprocessed the 5' RACE reads and stores each CDR3 protein as one record, lacking DNA. Recorded for this sample: under 150,000 distinct CDR3 sequences. Material: blood. The origin of the receptors is a human donor with ulcerative colitis or Crohn's disease, or a healthy co-twin of an affected twin (not recorded which).

This sequence joins TRBV4-1 and TRBJ1-2. The CDR3 loop spans 13 amino acids. Germline CDR1 is MGHRA and CDR2 is YSYEKL. The CDR3 is CASSPTFLGGYTF.

Here the CDR3 reads CSASKGEWTGELFF. This chain connects TRBV20-1 to TRBJ2-2; checking the TCRdb D call of TRBD1 is not possible without DNA. Germline values: CDR1 DFQATT, CDR2 SNEGSKA (reference sequence). The CDR3 runs 14 residues.

This CDR3 is CSGTGRTHPHF. J is TRBJ1-6 and V is TRBV29-1. CDR3 length: 11 residues. Germline V gene sequence: CDR1 SQVTM, CDR2 ANQGSEA.

The rearrangement joins TRBV18 to TRBJ1-5. The CDR3 is 14 amino acids. Per germline, CDR1 KGHSH and CDR2 LQKENI. CDR3 sequence reads: CASSPSSGNQPQHF.

J is TRBJ1-2 and V is TRBV10-3; TCRdb returns TRBD1, unconfirmable since there is no DNA. The germline V gene has CDR1 ENHRY and CDR2 SYGVKD. The CDR3 has 13 residues. The chain's CDR3 is CAIGQGEDYGYTF.

V is TRBV7-2 and J is TRBJ1-5. The CDR3 is made up of 13 amino acids. CDR1 SGHTA and CDR2 FQGNSA come from the germline V gene. The CDR3 loop reads CASSRQGNQPQHF.

The chain joins TRBV7-6 to TRBJ2-1; with no DNA, the TCRdb D assignment of TRBD2 cannot be verified. CDR3 length: 18 residues. Germline CDR1 reads SGHVS; CDR2 reads FNYEAQ. Here the CDR3 reads CASSLVSLEWGLANEQFF. Drawing the rest from reference TRBV7-6 and TRBJ2-1, the complete variable domain is GAGVSQSPRYKVTKRGQDVALRCDPISGHVSLYWYRQALGQGPEFLTYFNYEAQQDKSGLPNDRFSAERPEGSISTLTIQRTEQRDSAMYRCASSLVSLEWGLANEQFFGPGTRLTVL.

This chain connects TRBV7-2 to TRBJ1-2; TCRdb's D gene call, TRBD1, goes unchecked for lack of DNA. This CDR3 is 17 amino acids long. Germline-derived CDR1 and CDR2 are SGHTA and FQGNSA. The CDR3 loop is CASSPSAATGDNYGYTF.

This chain links TRBV15 with TRBJ1-4. The germline CDR1 and CDR2 sequences are LNHNV and YYDKDF (reference sequence). The CDR3 runs 16 residues. This chain's CDR3 is CATSNAYGATNEKLFF.

The V call is TRBV7-8, the J call TRBJ1-3. Germline V gives CDR1 SGHVS, CDR2 FQNEAQ. The CDR3 sequence is 19 residues long. The CDR3 reads CASSLVGRSLGLSGNTIYF.

The J gene is TRBJ2-3, the V gene TRBV10-3; without DNA, the TCRdb call of TRBD1 cannot be checked. Germline V CDR1 and CDR2: ENHRY, SYGVKD. The CDR3 extends over 18 amino acids. This chain's CDR3 is CAISESTYTGPITDTQYF.

This chain joins TRBV5-1 and TRBJ2-7; TCRdb proposes TRBD1, but this gene call is untestable without DNA. CDR1 is SGHRS and CDR2 is YFSETQ in the germline V gene. There are 16 residues in the CDR3. The CDR3 here is CASSLGTGQFSYEQYF.

The chain carries TRBV6-5 and TRBJ2-4; TCRdb picks TRBD1, but there is no DNA to check that call. Germline CDR1 and CDR2: MNHEY and SVGAGI. This CDR3 has 17 residues. This CDR3 is CASSYSVGGGRGNIQYF.

The chain joins TRBV6-6 to TRBJ2-3. The CDR3 contains 14 residues. Germline loops: CDR1 MNHNY, CDR2 SVGAGI (reference sequence). The CDR3 protein is CASIYEASTDTQYF.

The chain joins TRBV20-1 to TRBJ2-6; TCRdb's D gene call, TRBD2, goes unchecked for lack of DNA. Germline assignment: CDR1 DFQATT and CDR2 SNEGSKA (reference sequence). CDR3 size: 18 residues. The chain's CDR3 is CSAREWGPVSSGANVLTF.

The J gene is TRBJ2-3, the V gene TRBV29-1. Per germline, CDR1 SQVTM and CDR2 ANQGSEA. This CDR3 is 14 amino acids long. The CDR3 is CSERPRGNTDTQYF.

CDR3 sequence reads: CASSPVATNEKLFF. The chain recombines TRBV5-1 with TRBJ1-4. Germline lookup yields CDR1 SGHRS and CDR2 YFSETQ. This CDR3 spans 14 amino acids.

The chain carries TRBV11-2 and TRBJ2-7; the TCRdb call, TRBD1, lacks DNA for checking. This CDR3 spans 15 amino acids. Germline V CDR1 and CDR2: SGHAT, FQNNGV. CDR3 sequence reads: CASRAGLASSYEQYF.

The V call is TRBV30, the J call TRBJ2-1; TCRdb's D call of TRBD2 is untestable without DNA. Germline V gene data show CDR1 as GTSNPN and CDR2 as SVGIG (reference sequence). The CDR3 runs 13 residues. CDR3 sequence: CAHSGGAYNEQFF.

The chain joins TRBV18 to TRBJ2-7; TCRdb selects TRBD1, and the lack of DNA leaves this call unchecked. From germline, CDR1 is KGHSH and CDR2 LQKENI. This CDR3 comprises 14 residues. The CDR3 reads CASSPRTGQDEQYF.

The gene calls are TRBV20-1 and TRBJ2-5; TCRdb indicates TRBD1, and absent DNA this call remains unverified. Germline-derived CDR1 and CDR2 are DFQATT and SNEGSKA (reference sequence). CDR3 length: 15 amino acids. The chain's CDR3 is CSATPGADIFETQYF.

This chain joins TRBV11-2 and TRBJ2-1; TCRdb proposes TRBD2, but this gene call is untestable without DNA. The CDR3 contains 14 residues. CDR1 is SGHAT and CDR2 is FQNNGV in the germline V gene. The CDR3 sequence: CASSVRNRAGEQFF.

The chain combines TRBV6-5 with TRBJ2-1; TCRdb gives TRBD1 as the D gene, but with no DNA this cannot be confirmed. The CDR3 is 15 amino acids. Germline lookup yields CDR1 MNHEY and CDR2 SVGAGI. The CDR3 reads CASSYGRGGNNEQFF.

This chain links TRBV20-1 with TRBJ1-5. Germline V CDR1 and CDR2: DFQATT, SNEGSKA (reference sequence). This CDR3 is 13 amino acids long. CDR3 residues: CSATTYSNQPQHF.